This T cell receptor (beta chain) was retrieved from a study of T cells in women clearing cervical HPV infection. Background on the study: Controls' single incident HPV16 infection cleared within 12 months without precancer. Blood came at first lesion visit for cases, post-clearance for controls.

The germline gives CDR1 SGHVS, CDR2 FNYEAQ. This CDR3 has 14 amino acids. Whole-study results and caveats: CIN3+ cases had significantly higher TCR repertoire richness than controls, but evenness did not differ. Each sample's T-cell count was unknown, possibly confounding richness.

Worth noting for this clone: The antigen is unknown. Read coverage stops 3 residues before the CDR3 terminus; the germline J gene supplies the remainder.

Libraries were prepared by immunoSEQ multiplex PCR; TCRdb keeps only in-frame clonotypes and omits some of them. This sample's table has approximately 39,000 clones. Sequenced input: blood buffy coat. This TCR was recovered from a woman aged 18 to 75 with a cervical HPV16 infection that either progressed to CIN3+ or cleared (not recorded which). The V call is TRBV7-6, the J call TRBJ2-3; 8 positions agree with TRBD1. CDR3 residues: CASSVTGGNQPQYF. CDR3 DNA (partial): TGTGCCAGCAGCGTCACAGGGGGTAATCAGCCG. The full variable domain, rest sourced from reference TRBV7-6 and TRBJ2-3, is GAGVSQSPRYKVTKRGQDVALRCDPISGHVSLYWYRQALGQGPEFLTYFNYEAQQDKSGLPNDRFSAERPEGSISTLTIQRTEQRDSAMYRCASSVTGGNQPQYFGPGTRLTVL.